This T cell receptor (beta chain) comes out of a study of identical twins. Notes on the study in general: Within monozygotic twins, out-of-frame TCR alpha sharing was underestimated by the models. The abundant beta clonotypes from cord blood had fewer insertions, and memory repertoires had none of this.

As regards this clonotype: Its antigen is undetermined.

This CDR3 is 14 amino acids long. Trimming took off 5 bases at V and 4 bases at J, with 12 bases between the two ends. Germline V gives CDR1 SGHAT, CDR2 FQNNGV. MiXCR was run by TCRdb on the 5' RACE reads, yielding one entry per CDR3 protein. The sample includes 570,000 or so distinct CDR3 sequences, approximately 10% of them seen just once. Another study also made use of these data, one on yellow fever vaccine responses in identical twins.

The sequencing input was PBMCs. This receptor was obtained from a woman in her late teens or twenties in good health. V and J are TRBV11-2 and TRBJ2-1; D not certain. The CDR3: CASSLLRHYNEQFF. The CDR3, as DNA: TGTGCCAGCAGCCTTCTACGGCATTACAATGAGCAGTTCTTC. Together with reference TRBV11-2 and TRBJ2-1, the CDR3 gives the full variable domain: EAGVAQSPRYKIIEKRQSVAFWCNPISGHATLYWYQQILGQGPKLLIQFQNNGVVDDSQLPKDRFSAERLKGVDSTLKIQPAKLEDSAVYLCASSLLRHYNEQFFGPGTRLTVL.